The rows below give T cell receptor beta chains drawn from one sample of a study of CD8+CD57+ T cells in acquired aplastic anemia. In TCRdb, the reads were re-called with MiXCR into one record per CDR3 protein. The sample lists 80,000 or so distinct CDR3 sequences; approximately 70% were seen once. The sequencing input was sorted CD4+, CD8+, or CD8+CD57+ T cells (not recorded which) from PBMCs. The receptors were sampled from a human donor with aplastic anemia. Both conserved end residues are part of each CDR3. The D gene is left open where the match is weak. Not all rows give a size; the values are once, few, many and, for expanded clones, a class.

TGTGCCAGCAGTGATGACGGTGGGGCCAACGTCCTGACTTTC,CASSDDGGANVLTF,TRBV2,TRBJ2-6,14,-,-
TGTGCCAGCAGCTTAGATTCACCCCTCCACTTT,CASSLDSPLHF,TRBV7-2,TRBJ1-6,11,-,-
TGCAGCGTTCTAACGGCGGGGGAGCCCCACGAGCAGTACTTC,CSVLTAGEPHEQYF,TRBV29-1,TRBJ2-7,14,TRBD2,-
TGTGCCACTTCGGCTAGCGGGAGGGCCGCAGATACGCAGTATTTT,CATSASGRAADTQYF,TRBV10-3,TRBJ2-3,15,TRBD2,-
TGTGCCAGTAGAAGAGGTGGCACAACTGAAGCTTTCTTT,CASRRGGTTEAFF,TRBV19,TRBJ1-1,13,-,-
TGTGCCAGTAGAATAGGGGCAGGGTGGACTGAAGCTTTCTTT,CASRIGAGWTEAFF,TRBV19,TRBJ1-1,14,-,-
TGCGCCAGCAGCCTCTCGGGGGGGTTCGAGGAGCAGTACTTC,CASSLSGGFEEQYF,TRBV4-3,TRBJ2-7,14,TRBD2,-
TGTGCCAGCAGCGTAGCGGGGACAGCAAATTCACCCCTCCACTTT,CASSVAGTANSPLHF,TRBV9,TRBJ1-6,15,TRBD1,few
TGTGCCATCAGCCCTAGCGGGGGGGCCTACAATGAGCAGTTCTTC,CAISPSGGAYNEQFF,TRBV10-3,TRBJ2-1,15,TRBD2,-
TGCAGTGCAACACTAGCGGGAGTCGGCAAGCAGTACTTC,CSATLAGVGKQYF,TRBV20-1,TRBJ2-7,13,TRBD2,few
TGTGCCAGCAGCTTCGGTAGTGCAGATACGCAGTATTTT,CASSFGSADTQYF,TRBV7-6,TRBJ2-3,13,-,few
TGTGCCAGCAGGACACAGGCGGGACCTCCGCGCGAGCAGTACTTC,CASRTQAGPPREQYF,TRBV6-2/TRBV6-3,TRBJ2-7,15,-,once
TGTGCCAGCAGCTTTTCCCGTACAGTGAGGGGCCCTACATATGAGCAGTTCTTC,CASSFSRTVRGPTYEQFF,TRBV5-4,TRBJ2-1,18,-,-
TGTGCCAGCGGTGCGTGGAGGGTGCTGAGAGGGGAGCAGTACTTC,CASGAWRVLRGEQYF,TRBV2,TRBJ2-7,15,-,-
TGCGCCAGCCGCCGAAATAGGGGTGAAAAACTGTTTTTT,CASRRNRGEKLFF,TRBV10-2,TRBJ1-4,13,-,once
TGCAGTGCTATCGAGGGGTCCGGGCAGCCTGCGCCCCTCCACTTT,CSAIEGSGQPAPLHF,TRBV20-1,TRBJ1-6,15,-,-
TGTGCCACCAGCAGAGGGGGATCCGTCTTCGCCGAGCAGTACTTC,CATSRGGSVFAEQYF,TRBV15,TRBJ2-7,15,-,-
TGTGCCAGCAGTCCTAATCGCCGAGATACGCAGTATTTT,CASSPNRRDTQYF,TRBV2,TRBJ2-3,13,-,-
TGTGCCAGCAGCTTACGACAGGGGTACTATGGCTACACCTTC,CASSLRQGYYGYTF,TRBV7-8,TRBJ1-2,14,TRBD1,once
TGCAGTGCTCGATACGGGACAGCGGGGTACACTGAAGCTTTCTTT,CSARYGTAGYTEAFF,TRBV20-1,TRBJ1-1,15,TRBD1,many
TGCGCCAGCAGCCAAGAACCGACAGGGGTTTCACCCCTCCACTTT,CASSQEPTGVSPLHF,TRBV4-3,TRBJ1-6,15,TRBD1,few
TGTGCCAGCAGACCTGGCCGGGGGGACTACGAGCGGTACTTC,CASRPGRGDYERYF,TRBV7-3,TRBJ2-7,14,TRBD2,-
TGCAGTGCTAGAGCTGACAGCAGGGAATCACCCCTCCACTTT,CSARADSRESPLHF,TRBV20-1,TRBJ1-6,14,-,-
TGTGCCACCAGCAGAGAGGATAGCGGGGGATCGGAGACCCAGTACTTC,CATSREDSGGSETQYF,TRBV15,TRBJ2-5,16,TRBD2,-
TGTGCCAGTAGTATCGGCCGGGCAGACCATCCTGGTTATACGCAGTATTTT,CASSIGRADHPGYTQYF,TRBV19,TRBJ2-3,17,-,-
TGTGCCAGCAGCGGAGGAGGTAACGGCTACGAGCAGTACTTC,CASSGGGNGYEQYF,TRBV9,TRBJ2-7,14,-,-
TGCGCCAGCAGCTTGGGGGAGGGGGCGCGAGGCTACACCTTC,CASSLGEGARGYTF,TRBV5-1,TRBJ1-2,14,TRBD1,-
TGTGCCACCAGCAGGCGGGAGGATTCACCCCTCCACTTT,CATSRREDSPLHF,TRBV15,TRBJ1-6,13,-,-
TGTGCCAGCAGCTTAGCATGTACTAGCGGGGGGGCGGAGACCCAGTACTTC,CASSLACTSGGAETQYF,TRBV7-6,TRBJ2-5,17,TRBD2,-
TGTGCCACCAGTGAATTACTCCCGGGACAGGGGGGGACAGATACGCAGTATTTT,CATSELLPGQGGTDTQYF,TRBV24-1,TRBJ2-3,18,TRBD1,-
TGTGCCAGCAGCCGTTACGGGGCGAGAGAGACCCAGTACTTC,CASSRYGARETQYF,TRBV7-2,TRBJ2-5,14,-,-
TGTGCCAGCAGCCTGGGGACTAGCTCTCAAGAGCAGTTCTTC,CASSLGTSSQEQFF,TRBV5-5,TRBJ2-1,14,TRBD2,-
TGCAGTGGTTTTCGGCCCACAGATACGCAGTATTTT,CSGFRPTDTQYF,TRBV20-1,TRBJ2-3,12,-,-
TGTGCCAGCAGTGTAGTCGATACGCAGTATTTT,CASSVVDTQYF,TRBV25-1,TRBJ2-3,11,-,-
TGTGCCAGCAGCGTAGAGAGCAGCGGGGAGCTGTTTTTT,CASSVESSGELFF,TRBV9,TRBJ2-2,13,-,-
TGTGCCAGCGGTTCACCGCGCAGGGGGCGGGCAGATACGCAGTATTTT,CASGSPRRGRADTQYF,TRBV6-5,TRBJ2-3,16,TRBD1,-
TGTGCCAGCAGCACCTCTAATGAGCAGTTCTTC,CASSTSNEQFF,TRBV9,TRBJ2-1,11,-,-
TGTGCCAGCAGCTTTTGGGCTATTAGCACAGATACGCAGTATTTT,CASSFWAISTDTQYF,TRBV11-1,TRBJ2-3,15,-,-
TGTGCCAGCAGCTTACCGGAGTTCTCCTACAATGAGCAGTTCTTC,CASSLPEFSYNEQFF,TRBV5-4,TRBJ2-1,15,-,-
TGTGCCATCAGTGCTACAGGCTTACACTACGAGCAGTACTTC,CAISATGLHYEQYF,TRBV10-3,TRBJ2-7,14,-,-
TGCGCCAGCAGCCTTAGGACGGAGGATACGCAGTATTTT,CASSLRTEDTQYF,TRBV5-1,TRBJ2-3,13,-,-
TGTGCCAGCAGCGCGGGGGACTCCCGAGAGACCCAGTACTTC,CASSAGDSRETQYF,TRBV7-2,TRBJ2-5,14,TRBD2,-
TGTGCCAGCAGCTTGGGTCAAAGGTTCTCCTACGAGCAGTACTTC,CASSLGQRFSYEQYF,TRBV7-9,TRBJ2-7,15,-,-
TGTGCCATCCGACAGTCCTATGGCTACACCTTC,CAIRQSYGYTF,TRBV7-9,TRBJ1-2,11,-,-
TGTGCCAGCAGCCCAGGGTGGGGAGAGAAGAATGAGCAGTTCTTC,CASSPGWGEKNEQFF,TRBV25-1,TRBJ2-1,15,-,-
TGCAGTGCTCGGAAAGCGACAGGGGAAATGGAGACCCAGTACTTC,CSARKATGEMETQYF,TRBV20-1,TRBJ2-5,15,TRBD1,many
TGCAGTGCCAAAGACTCGGTCTGGTTAAGTGGACAGATGAACACTGAAGCTTTCTTT,CSAKDSVWLSGQMNTEAFF,TRBV20-1,TRBJ1-1,19,-,-
TGTGCCAGCAGCGTAAAAGCGGGAGGGTTCGAGCAGTACTTC,CASSVKAGGFEQYF,TRBV9,TRBJ2-7,14,TRBD2,many
TGCAGTGCTAGTCGCCAGGTAGCGGCCAATGAAAAACTGTTTTTT,CSASRQVAANEKLFF,TRBV20-1,TRBJ1-4,15,-,-
TGTGCCAGTAGTATAGTAAACGGGGGCTACACCTTC,CASSIVNGGYTF,TRBV19,TRBJ1-2,12,-,-
TGTGCCACCAGTGATGTGGGGACAGGTCTTGACGAGCAGTACTTC,CATSDVGTGLDEQYF,TRBV24-1,TRBJ2-7,15,TRBD1,few
TGTGCCATCAGTGATCGGGGTGCGGGGTTTGGCTACACCTTC,CAISDRGAGFGYTF,TRBV10-3,TRBJ1-2,14,-,-
TGTGCCACCAGTGCTCCTGCAGGTCGGTCCTACAATGAGCAGTTCTTC,CATSAPAGRSYNEQFF,TRBV24-1,TRBJ2-1,16,-,few